This paragraph covers one TCR beta chain sequence. The ends were cut back, 8 bases at V and 4 bases at J, with 8 bases in the middle. The CDR3 has 11 amino acids. In germline, CDR1 is LGHDT, CDR2 YNNKEL (reference sequence). This specimen comes from a study of blood T cell repertoires in COVID-19. Overall study context: Sources were T cells, B-cell-depleted T cells, or PBMCs; the material itself was cDNA or gDNA.

The method was immunoSEQ multiplex PCR; TCRdb's version includes in-frame clones alone and lacks a portion of them. The sample holds a few hundred thousand clones, 90% seen once. V is TRBV3-1 (or the pseudogene TRBV3-2) and J is TRBJ1-2; D perhaps matches TRBD1 (5 bases). Specimen: PBMCs or T cells enriched from blood (not recorded which). The sequence was obtained from a man aged 18 to 29 who had recovered from COVID-19. The CDR3 spells CASGASYGYTF. CDR3 nucleotides: TGTGCCAGCGGGGCCTCCTATGGCTACACCTTC.